This entry describes one TCR beta chain. Its specificity is unknown. PCR employed 60 Vbeta and 13 Jbeta primers. Produced via immunoSEQ multiplex PCR; TCRdb's table is partial and in-frame only. The data hold approximately 170,000 clones, with around 78% observed a single time. With 1 base removed from V and 0 bases from J, the gap between germline ends came to 19 bases. The CDR3 is 19 residues long. Germline V CDR1 and CDR2: LNHDA, SQIVND (reference sequence). This specimen belongs to a study of cytomegalovirus exposure and HLA in healthy donors. As for the study in general: As an earlier analysis found, 150 million to 200 million T cells yielded about 100 million unique TCR beta sequences. Overall study findings and caveats: With high specificity and sensitivity, the classifier reportedly diagnosed cytomegalovirus status. Sequence variants that were highly shared formed a cluster that was likely a sequencing artifact.

Each donor was nominally healthy when sampled (though unrecorded immune exposures were likely). What was sequenced was PBMCs. This sequence joins TRBV19 and TRBJ2-4; TRBD2 might be the D (6 bases). The source is a man in his forties in good health and CMV-seronegative. The CDR3 loop is CASSIGVVNGGIAKNIQYF. In DNA, the CDR3 is TGTGCCAGTAGTATAGGGGTAGTAAACGGGGGAATAGCCAAAAACATTCAGTACTTC.